Listed here are 12 T cell receptor beta chains from one sample, sequenced in a study of early T cells in non-severe SARS-CoV-2 infection. TCRdb re-analysed the 5' RACE reads in MiXCR, keeping a single row per CDR3 protein. The sample has some 64,000 distinct CDR3 sequences, roughly a tenth seen once. The sequencing input was whole blood. Receptors were obtained from an adult who was a healthcare worker with PCR-confirmed SARS-CoV-2 infection or an uninfected control (not recorded which).

This clonotype was seen a handful of times. The chain combines TRBV30 with TRBJ2-7, with TRBD1 matching over 10 bases. The CDR3 loop spans 14 amino acids. Unmatched junction bases numbered 3, after V lost 2 bases and J lost 2 bases. CDR1 is GTSNPN and CDR2 is SVGIG in the germline V gene (reference sequence). CDR3 DNA: TGTGCCTGGAGTCAGGGGACAGGGGCCTACGAGCAGTACTTC. Translated: CAWSQGTGAYEQYF.

This clonotype was recorded at least ten times. This chain joins TRBV28 and TRBJ1-2; no definite D call. Germline V gives CDR1 MDHEN, CDR2 SYDVKM. CDR3 length equals 14 residues. Trimming stripped 10 bases from V and 0 bases from J, with 15 bases between. CDR3 DNA sequence: TGTGCCATTGGGGAGGCCATAGCTAACTATGGCTACACCTTC. Its translation: CAIGEAIANYGYTF.

V usage is TRBV7-8 and J usage is TRBJ1-2; 7 bases line up with TRBD1. The CDR3 loop spans 17 amino acids. The V gene end was trimmed by 5 bases and the J gene end by 0 bases; junction bases not matched to a gene: 12. Germline V gene lookup returns CDR1 SGHVS and CDR2 FQNEAQ. The CDR3 DNA follows: TGTGCCAGCAGCCCCACACGGGACAGAAGGCCTAACTATGGCTACACCTTC. Translated: CASSPTRDRRPNYGYTF.

This clonotype has only a few counts. The chain carries TRBV12-3 or TRBV12-4 and TRBJ1-6; 8 bases align to TRBD1. Germline trimming cut 7 bases from V and 6 bases from J; bases unmatched to any gene: 5. The CDR3 covers 14 residues. The CDR3 sequence is CASTKQGGNSPLHF. CDR3 in DNA: TGTGCCAGCACAAAACAGGGGGGTAATTCACCCCTCCACTTT.

V usage is TRBV29-1 and J usage is TRBJ1-1; a possible D gene is TRBD1 (5 bases). The CDR3 sequence is 12 residues long. Per germline, CDR1 SQVTM and CDR2 ANQGSEA. Trimming took 3 bases from V and 7 from J, leaving 12 bases between them. The CDR3 nucleotides read TGCAGCGTTGAGAGGGACGGATATGAAGCTTTCTTT. Protein sequence: CSVERDGYEAFF.

The sample holds many counts of this clonotype. V usage is TRBV6-5 and J usage is TRBJ1-1; D possibly corresponds to TRBD1 (6 bases). V dropped 2 bases and J dropped 1 base, with 8 bases sitting between them. The germline V gene encodes CDR1 MNHEY and CDR2 SVGAGI. The CDR3 covers 14 residues. The CDR3 bases are TGTGCCAGCAGTTACGCAGGGGCGAACACTGAAGCTTTCTTT. Protein sequence: CASSYAGANTEAFF.

This clonotype occurred a few times. V and J are TRBV25-1 and TRBJ1-1, with D uncertain. The CDR3 spans 14 residues. Trimming stripped 1 base from V and 1 base from J, with 7 bases between. The germline gives CDR1 MGHDK, CDR2 SYGVNS. The CDR3 DNA reads as TGTGCCAGCAGTGAATTGGACCCGAACACTGAAGCTTTCTTT. Its protein is CASSELDPNTEAFF. Full variable domain (outside the CDR3, taken from reference TRBV25-1 and TRBJ1-1): EADIYQTPRYLVIGTGKKITLECSQTMGHDKMYWYQQDPGMELHLIHYSYGVNSTEKGDLSSESTVSRIRTEHFPLTLESARPSHTSQYLCASSELDPNTEAFFGQGTRLTVV.

J is TRBJ2-2 and V is TRBV3-1, with D possibly being TRBD2 (6 bases). CDR3 length equals 17 residues. The germline V gene encodes CDR1 LGHDT and CDR2 YNNKEL (reference sequence). The ends were cut back, 2 bases at V and 4 bases at J, with 17 bases in the middle. CDR3 in amino acids: CASSQKAGGTATGELFF. DNA for the CDR3: TGTGCCAGCAGCCAAAAGGCTGGAGGGACTGCCACCGGGGAGCTGTTTTTT.

The table lists this clonotype with many counts. The junction does not match germline at one end; this may be a read error. This chain links TRBV7-7 with TRBJ2-2; D not resolved. CDR3 length: 14 residues. CDR1 is SSHAT and CDR2 is FNYEAQ in the germline V gene (reference sequence). The CDR3 spells CASSLVAFTGELFF. CDR3 nucleotides: TGTGCTAGCAGCTTAGTGGCTTTCACCGGGGAGCTGTTTTTT. Using reference TRBV7-7 and TRBJ2-2 for the parts outside the CDR3, the full variable domain is GAGVSQSPRYKVTKRGQDVTLRCDPISSHATLYWYQQALGQGPEFLTYFNYEAQPDKSGLPSDRFSAERPEGSISTLTIQRTEQRDSAMYRCASSLVAFTGELFFGEGSRLTVL.

Only a few counts were recorded for this clonotype. The gene calls are TRBV12-3 or TRBV12-4 and TRBJ2-5, with 7 bases matching TRBD1. The CDR3 loop spans 16 amino acids. J lost 1 base, V lost 3 bases, and 8 bases had no gene match. The CDR3 region has the DNA TGTGCCAGCAGTTTGCTTGGGGACAGCTTCCAAGAGACCCAGTACTTC. Translated, it gives CASSLLGDSFQETQYF.

The chain recombines TRBV25-1 with TRBJ2-5; no reliable D call. The ends were cut back, 3 bases at V and 3 bases at J, with 2 bases in the middle. This CDR3 region has 11 residues. The germline gives CDR1 MGHDK, CDR2 SYGVNS. The CDR3, as DNA: TGTGCCAGCAGTGACGAAGAGACCCAGTACTTC. Translation: CASSDEETQYF.

Concerning this clonotype: Since a much larger clone is just one base distant, this may be a read error. The chain recombines TRBV6-2 or TRBV6-3 with TRBJ2-7, with 8 bases lining up with TRBD2. Germline CDR1 MNHEY, CDR2 SVGEGT. This CDR3 is 15 amino acids long. The CDR3 spells CTSSYSNAGGPEQYF. CDR3 bases: TGTACCAGCAGTTACTCGAATGCGGGAGGACCGGAGCAGTACTTC.